The 24 T cell receptor beta chains presented below share a single source sample, sequenced in a study of patients and donors after allogeneic stem cell transplantation. One entry per CDR3 protein results from TCRdb running MiXCR on the RT-PCR reads. The sample holds 10,000 to 13,000 distinct CDR3 sequences, roughly a fifth seen once. The sample was blood, either unsorted or a sorted T cell fraction (not recorded which). These receptors originate from a human donor who was either an allogeneic HSCT recipient or a stem cell or donor lymphocyte infusion donor (not recorded which). It is not recorded whose cells these are; they may come from a transplant donor.

This clonotype is judged medium-sized. V and J are TRBV7-9 and TRBJ2-6; the D call may be TRBD1 or TRBD2 (6 bases each). CDR1 and CDR2 (germline): SEHNR, FQNEAQ (reference sequence). The CDR3 consists of 19 residues. The V gene lost 1 base and the J gene lost 0 bases, with 16 bases spanning the gap. The CDR3 DNA reads as TGTGCCAGCAGCTTAGTCGGGGGCAGTCTGGTCTCTGGGGCCAACGTCCTGACTTTC. Translating gives CASSLVGGSLVSGANVLTF.

V gene TRBV6-6 combines with J gene TRBJ1-2; no definite D call. Germline lookup yields CDR1 MNHNY and CDR2 SVGAGI (reference sequence). This CDR3 is built from 12 residues. V lost 7 bases to trimming and J lost 4 bases, with 10 bases between them. The CDR3 loop is CASTIGSYGYTF. Written as DNA, the CDR3 is TGTGCCAGCACCATAGGGAGCTATGGCTACACCTTC.

The chain is built from TRBV6-5 and TRBJ2-2; 7 positions agree with TRBD2. The CDR3 length is 15 residues. Germline V gene sequence: CDR1 MNHEY, CDR2 SVGAGI. Trimming cost V 2 bases and J 5 bases; bases outside gene matches: 5. The CDR3 spells CASSYPGGGTGELFF. CDR3 in DNA: TGTGCCAGCAGTTACCCGGGGGGTGGTACCGGGGAGCTGTTTTTT.

In this sample, this clonotype turned up many times. The chain combines TRBV18 with TRBJ1-2, with TRBD1 as a possible D gene (5 bases). The length of the CDR3 is 12 residues. With 3 bases removed from V and 14 bases from J, the gap between germline ends came to 16 bases. Germline-derived CDR1 and CDR2 are KGHSH and LQKENI. CDR3 in DNA: TGTGCCAGCTCACCCGGGGACTTCCTTTGGACCTTC. Encoded protein: CASSPGDFLWTF.

This clonotype came up many times. The rearrangement links TRBV7-3 to TRBJ2-3; 13 bases line up with TRBD2. Losses at the gene ends were 4 bases for V and 4 bases for J; bases not matched to a gene: 2. CDR1 and CDR2 from the germline V gene are SGHTA and FQGTGA. This CDR3 comprises 15 residues. The CDR3 is CASSWTSGGADTQYF. In DNA form, the CDR3 reads TGTGCCAGCAGCTGGACTAGCGGGGGTGCAGATACGCAGTATTTT.

This chain connects TRBV4-3 to TRBJ1-2; D unclear. Germline V gene lookup returns CDR1 LGHNA and CDR2 YSLEER. Trimming took 5 bases from V and 2 from J, leaving 6 bases between them. The length of the CDR3 is 12 residues. Here the CDR3 reads CASSNENYGYTF. DNA for the CDR3: TGCGCCAGCAGCAACGAGAACTATGGCTACACCTTC.

The sample holds a few counts of this clonotype. The chain uses TRBV29-1 and TRBJ1-1; D is uncertain. Trimming stripped 4 bases from V and 1 base from J, with 7 bases between. The CDR3 is made up of 12 amino acids. CDR1 and CDR2 from the germline V gene are SQVTM and ANQGSEA. The CDR3 coding sequence is TGCAGCGTTGCCCCCGGGAACACTGAAGCTTTCTTT. This sequence encodes CSVAPGNTEAFF.

This clonotype was seen repeatedly, ten times or more. The chain recombines TRBV20-1 with TRBJ1-2; D is undetermined. CDR1 DFQATT and CDR2 SNEGSKA come from the germline V gene (reference sequence). The CDR3 is 12 residues long. The V and J ends lost 0 bases and 7 bases respectively, with 9 bases between them. CDR3 protein: CSARDISSGYTF. CDR3 sequence (DNA): TGCAGTGCTAGAGATATCTCGAGTGGCTACACCTTC.

This clonotype was picked up a small number of times. The V and J genes are TRBV6-6 and TRBJ1-6, with a weak D call TRBD1 (5 bases). The V gene's germline CDR1 is MNHNY and CDR2 SVGAGI (reference sequence). This CDR3 has 15 amino acids. The germline V and J ends were trimmed by 0 bases and 8 bases, with 11 bases remaining between them. CDR3 loop: CASSYSGGVDSPLHF. CDR3 in DNA: TGTGCCAGCAGTTACTCGGGGGGGGTAGATTCACCCCTCCACTTT.

The chain combines TRBV6-1 with TRBJ2-3; D may be TRBD2 (6 bases). Per germline, CDR1 MNHNS and CDR2 SASEGT. V gave up 9 bases and J gave up 4 bases, with 11 bases separating them. The CDR3 loop spans 12 amino acids. The CDR3 here is CARRLGPDTQYF. CDR3 coding DNA: TGTGCCAGACGACTAGGTCCAGATACGCAGTATTTT.

The table lists this clonotype with many counts. The chain links TRBV6-1 to TRBJ1-1, with unresolved D. This CDR3 has 15 residues. Per the germline V gene, CDR1 is MNHNS and CDR2 is SASEGT. V dropped 5 bases and J dropped 2 bases, with 15 bases sitting between them. In DNA form, the CDR3 reads TGTGCCAGCAGTTCCCGCGATGGTCGTAACACTGAAGCTTTCTTT. Protein product: CASSSRDGRNTEAFF.

The rearrangement uses TRBV3-1 and TRBJ2-2; 7 bases fit TRBD2. The CDR3 sequence is 15 residues long. The junction had 2 bases not matched to a gene; V was cut back by 4 bases and J by 0 bases. The V gene's germline CDR1 is LGHDT and CDR2 YNNKEL (reference sequence). The CDR3 DNA reads TGTGCCAGCAGCCGGGACTACTCGAACACCGGGGAGCTGTTTTTT. As protein: CASSRDYSNTGELFF.

V is TRBV20-1 and J is TRBJ2-3; D gene ambiguous. The germline V and J ends were trimmed by 6 bases and 5 bases, with 12 bases remaining between them. Germline CDR1 is DFQATT and CDR2 is SNEGSKA (reference sequence). This CDR3 region has 12 residues. The CDR3 loop reads CSATAPGDTQYF. The DNA of the CDR3 is TGCAGTGCCACAGCCCCGGGAGATACGCAGTATTTT.

The V and J genes are TRBV6-5 and TRBJ2-2, with a weak D call TRBD2 (6 bases). The germline V gene has CDR1 MNHEY and CDR2 SVGAGI. The V gene lost 2 bases and the J gene lost 6 bases, with 13 bases spanning the gap. There are 15 residues in the CDR3. CDR3 in amino acids: CASSYGRTESGELFF. For the CDR3, the DNA is TGTGCCAGCAGTTACGGGAGGACGGAATCCGGGGAGCTGTTTTTT.

This chain uses TRBV6-5 with TRBJ2-7; D is ambiguous. Germline CDR1 reads MNHEY; CDR2 reads SVGAGI. The length of the CDR3 is 14 residues. The ends were cut back, 0 bases at V and 4 bases at J, with 10 bases in the middle. CDR3 protein: CASSYSHRQYEQYF. CDR3 bases: TGTGCCAGCAGTTACTCTCACAGACAATACGAGCAGTACTTC.

This clonotype was found many times. The V gene is TRBV27, the J gene TRBJ1-5, with no clear D. The germline V gene encodes CDR1 MNHEY and CDR2 SMNVEV (reference sequence). Between the trimmed V and J ends, which lost 5 bases and 1 base, there was a span of 12 bases. This CDR3 has 15 residues. The CDR3 DNA reads TGTGCCAGCAGTAAGTCTACAGCGAGCAATCAGCCCCAGCATTTT. The encoded protein is CASSKSTASNQPQHF.

In regard to this clonotype: A much more abundant neighbour one base away suggests this may be a read error. This sequence joins TRBV27 and TRBJ2-4; the D is unclear. Germline V gives CDR1 MNHEY, CDR2 SMNVEV (reference sequence). This CDR3 comprises 13 residues. CDR3 residues: CASSLGYKNIRYF. CDR3 bases: TGTGCCAGCAGTTTAGGTTACAAAAACATTCGGTACTTC.

The V call is TRBV5-1, the J call TRBJ1-2; D is ambiguous. The CDR3 is 14 residues long. Per germline, CDR1 SGHRS and CDR2 YFSETQ. Trimming removed 3 bases from V and 0 bases from J, with 9 bases in between. The CDR3: CASSSQSSNYGYTF. CDR3 coding DNA: TGCGCCAGCAGCTCCCAAAGTTCTAACTATGGCTACACCTTC.

The chain is built from TRBV7-2 and TRBJ2-3; TRBD2 aligns across 12 bases. The CDR3 runs to 16 residues. Germline V gives CDR1 SGHTA, CDR2 FQGNSA. V was pared by 5 bases and J by 6 bases, with 9 bases of the junction left unmatched. The CDR3 nucleotides are TGTGCCAGCAGCCTCCAAGGACTAGCGGGGAAGGATACGCAGTATTTT. Amino acids: CASSLQGLAGKDTQYF.

The rearrangement joins TRBV5-1 to TRBJ1-6; tentative D call: TRBD1 (5 bases). The V gene's germline CDR1 is SGHRS and CDR2 YFSETQ. This CDR3 spans 15 amino acids. Trimming removed 0 bases at V and 8 bases at J, with 12 bases between. The CDR3: CASSLVGQGDSPLHF. The CDR3 nucleotides read TGCGCCAGCAGCTTGGTCGGTCAGGGTGATTCACCCCTCCACTTT.

This clonotype appeared many times. The CDR3 DNA reads TGCGCCAGCAGCTTGGACAGCACTAATGAAAAACTGTTTTTT. Its protein is CASSLDSTNEKLFF. The chain couples TRBV5-1 to TRBJ1-4; unclear D gene. Germline loops: CDR1 SGHRS, CDR2 YFSETQ. Trimming left V 0 bases short and J 2 bases short, with 5 bases between. This CDR3 is built from 14 residues.

This chain links TRBV12-5 with TRBJ2-5, with a tentative D call TRBD1 (5 bases). Trimming pared 8 bases from V and 6 bases from J, leaving 13 bases between. The germline gives CDR1 LGHNT, CDR2 FRNRAP. The CDR3 consists of 12 residues. The CDR3 is CASLEQGQTQYF. As DNA, the CDR3 is TGTGCTAGTCTCGAGCAGGGTCAGACCCAGTACTTC.

The chain has TRBV27 and TRBJ1-4, with a tentative D call TRBD1 (5 bases). Germline loops: CDR1 MNHEY, CDR2 SMNVEV (reference sequence). Trimming took 5 bases from V and 4 from J, leaving 14 bases between them. CDR3 length: 15 residues. The CDR3 coding sequence is TGTGCCAGCAGTCTGGGGGGGAGGGTTAATGAAAAACTGTTTTTT. As protein: CASSLGGRVNEKLFF. The variable domain in full, with the rest retrieved from reference TRBV27 and TRBJ1-4, is EAQVTQNPRYLITVTGKKLTVTCSQNMNHEYMSWYRQDPGLGLRQIYYSMNVEVTDKGDVPEGYKVSRKEKRNFPLILESPSPNQTSLYFCASSLGGRVNEKLFFGSGTQLSVL.

Only a few counts were recorded for this clonotype. The chain combines TRBV5-4 with TRBJ1-1; 8 bases fit TRBD1. This CDR3 spans 13 amino acids. The germline V gene has CDR1 SGHNT and CDR2 YYREEE (reference sequence). Trimming removed 7 bases from V and 9 bases from J; junction bases left unmatched: 11. Written as DNA, the CDR3 is TGTGCCAGCGTTCAAACAGGGGGAGATAAAGCTTTCTTT. This sequence encodes CASVQTGGDKAFF.